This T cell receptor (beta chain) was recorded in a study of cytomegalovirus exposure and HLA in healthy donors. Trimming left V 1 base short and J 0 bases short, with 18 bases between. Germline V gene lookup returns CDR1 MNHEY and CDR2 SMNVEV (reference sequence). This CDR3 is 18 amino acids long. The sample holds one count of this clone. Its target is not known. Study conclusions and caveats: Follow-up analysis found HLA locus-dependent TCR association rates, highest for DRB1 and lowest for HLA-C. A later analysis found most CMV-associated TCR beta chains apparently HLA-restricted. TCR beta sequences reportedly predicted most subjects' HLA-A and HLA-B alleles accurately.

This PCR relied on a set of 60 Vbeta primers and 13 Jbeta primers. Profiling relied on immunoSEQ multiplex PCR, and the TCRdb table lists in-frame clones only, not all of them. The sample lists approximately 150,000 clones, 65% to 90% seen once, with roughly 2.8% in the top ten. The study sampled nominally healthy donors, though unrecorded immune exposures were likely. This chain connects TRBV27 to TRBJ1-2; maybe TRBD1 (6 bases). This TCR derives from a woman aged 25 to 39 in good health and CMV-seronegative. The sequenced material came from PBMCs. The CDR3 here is CASSLFYLGAPSNYGYTF. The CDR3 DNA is TGTGCCAGCAGTTTATTCTACTTGGGGGCTCCCTCTAACTATGGCTACACCTTC.